This T cell receptor beta chain was captured in a study of cytomegalovirus exposure and HLA in healthy donors. Across the whole study: The same platform used for the roughly 610 first-cohort repertoires was also used for the 120 validation repertoires, as a later analysis reported.

Profiled with immunoSEQ multiplex PCR; TCRdb holds only in-frame clones, not every one. Of hundreds of thousands of clones listed, around 87% are singletons. Germline V gives CDR1 SGHRS, CDR2 YFSETQ. This CDR3 comprises 13 residues. Losses at the gene ends were 7 bases for V and 1 base for J; bases not matched to a gene: 2. V and J are TRBV5-1 and TRBJ2-7; TRBD2 agrees at 10 bases. Sequencing was carried out using PBMCs. The clonotype comes from a young woman in good health and CMV-seropositive. The CDR3, as DNA: TGCGCCAGCCGACTAGCGGGTTCCTACGAGCAGTACTTC. This encodes CASRLAGSYEQYF.